This TCR beta chain was captured in a study of cytomegalovirus exposure and HLA in healthy donors. General study findings and limits: Rare TCR sequences predominated, though certain public TCRs were found in many donors. Reports state that TCR beta sequences accurately predicted most subjects' HLA-A and HLA-B alleles. In the analysis, some V segments, TRBV6-2 and TRBV6-3 included, were excluded as indistinguishable.

In the case of this clone: Its antigen is unidentified.

In the PCR, 60 Vbeta and 13 Jbeta primers were used. Measured with immunoSEQ multiplex PCR; TCRdb has only the in-frame clones, and not every one. The repertoire holds 180,000 or so clones, approximately 78% seen once, with approximately 6.5% in the top ten. The germline V gene encodes CDR1 KGHSH and CDR2 LQKENI. V lost 1 base to trimming and J lost 6 bases, with 6 bases between them. There are 12 residues in the CDR3. Unrecorded immune exposures were likely, despite nominal health at sampling. This clonotype was obtained from a woman in her fifties or sixties in good health and CMV-seropositive. Source material: PBMCs. The J gene is TRBJ1-1, the V gene TRBV18; D not certain. The CDR3 bases are TGTGCCAGCTCACCACAGCTCGCTGAAGCTTTCTTT. This encodes CASSPQLAEAFF.